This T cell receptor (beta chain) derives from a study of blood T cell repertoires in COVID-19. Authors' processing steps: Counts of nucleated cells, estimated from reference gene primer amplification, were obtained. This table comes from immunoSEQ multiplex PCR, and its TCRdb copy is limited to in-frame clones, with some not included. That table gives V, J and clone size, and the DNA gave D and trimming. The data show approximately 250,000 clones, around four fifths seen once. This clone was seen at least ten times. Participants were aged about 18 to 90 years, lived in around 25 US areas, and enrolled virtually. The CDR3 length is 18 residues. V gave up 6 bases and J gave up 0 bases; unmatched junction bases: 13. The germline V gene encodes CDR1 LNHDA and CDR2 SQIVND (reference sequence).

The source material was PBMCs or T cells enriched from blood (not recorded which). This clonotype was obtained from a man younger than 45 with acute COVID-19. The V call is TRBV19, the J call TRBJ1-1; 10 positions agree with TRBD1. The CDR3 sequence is CASSLRVGTGVMNTEAFF. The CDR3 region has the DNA TGTGCCAGTAGCCTGAGGGTCGGGACAGGGGTAATGAACACTGAAGCTTTCTTT.